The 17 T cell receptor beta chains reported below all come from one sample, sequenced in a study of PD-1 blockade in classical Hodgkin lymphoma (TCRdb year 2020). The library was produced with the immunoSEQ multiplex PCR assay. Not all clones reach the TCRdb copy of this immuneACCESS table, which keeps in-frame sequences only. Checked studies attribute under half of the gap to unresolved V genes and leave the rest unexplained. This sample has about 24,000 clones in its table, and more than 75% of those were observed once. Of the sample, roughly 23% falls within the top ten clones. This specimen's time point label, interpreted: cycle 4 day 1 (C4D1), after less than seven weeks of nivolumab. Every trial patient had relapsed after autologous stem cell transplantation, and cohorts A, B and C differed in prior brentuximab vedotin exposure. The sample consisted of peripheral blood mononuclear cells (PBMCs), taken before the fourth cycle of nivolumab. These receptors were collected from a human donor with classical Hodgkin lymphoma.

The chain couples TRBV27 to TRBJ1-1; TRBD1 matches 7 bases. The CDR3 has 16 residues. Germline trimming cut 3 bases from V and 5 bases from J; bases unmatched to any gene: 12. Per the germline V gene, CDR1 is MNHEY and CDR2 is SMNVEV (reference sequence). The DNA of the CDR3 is TGTGCCAGCAGTTTGGCCGGCAGGGGGAAGGGGACTGAAGCTTTCTTT. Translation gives CASSLAGRGKGTEAFF.

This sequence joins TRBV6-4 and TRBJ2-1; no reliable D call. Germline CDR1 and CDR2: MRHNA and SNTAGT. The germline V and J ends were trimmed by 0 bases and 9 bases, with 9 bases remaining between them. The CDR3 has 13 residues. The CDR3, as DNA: TGTGCCAGCAGTGACTCGACAACGAGTGAGCAGTTCTTC. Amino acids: CASSDSTTSEQFF.

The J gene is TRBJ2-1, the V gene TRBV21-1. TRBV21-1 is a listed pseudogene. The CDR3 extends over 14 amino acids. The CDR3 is CASNVDGIYNEQFF. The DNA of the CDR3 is TGTGCCAGCAATGTGGACGGAATTTACAATGAGCAGTTCTTC.

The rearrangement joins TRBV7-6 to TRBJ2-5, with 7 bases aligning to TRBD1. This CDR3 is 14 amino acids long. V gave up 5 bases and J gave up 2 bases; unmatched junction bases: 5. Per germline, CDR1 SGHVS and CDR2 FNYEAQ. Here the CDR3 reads CASSLGTAQETQYF. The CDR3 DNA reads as TGTGCCAGCAGCCTTGGGACAGCACAAGAGACCCAGTACTTC.

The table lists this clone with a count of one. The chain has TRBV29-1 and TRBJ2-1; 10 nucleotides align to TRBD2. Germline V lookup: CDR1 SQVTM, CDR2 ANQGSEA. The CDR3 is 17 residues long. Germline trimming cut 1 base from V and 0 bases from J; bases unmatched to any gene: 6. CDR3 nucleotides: TGCAGCGTTGAAGGGACTAGCGGTATGAGCTCCTACAATGAGCAGTTCTTC. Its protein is CSVEGTSGMSSYNEQFF.

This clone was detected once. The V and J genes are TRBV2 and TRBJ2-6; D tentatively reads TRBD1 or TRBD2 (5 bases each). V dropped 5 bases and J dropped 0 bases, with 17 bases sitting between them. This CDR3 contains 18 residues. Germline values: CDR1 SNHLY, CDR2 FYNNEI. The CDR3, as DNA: TGTGCCAGCAGTCGAGGCCGGGACGGATACTCTGGGGCCAACGTCCTGACTTTC. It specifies CASSRGRDGYSGANVLTF. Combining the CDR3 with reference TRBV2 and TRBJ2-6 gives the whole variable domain EPEVTQTPSHQVTQMGQEVILRCVPISNHLYFYWYRQILGQKVEFLVSFYNNEISEKSEIFDDQFSVERPDGSNFTLKIRSTKLEDSAMYFCASSRGRDGYSGANVLTFGAGSRLTVL.

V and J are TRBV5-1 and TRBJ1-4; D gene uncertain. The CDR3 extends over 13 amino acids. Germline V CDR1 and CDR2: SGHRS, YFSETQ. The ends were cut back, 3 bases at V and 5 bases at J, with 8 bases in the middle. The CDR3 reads CASSWEENEKLFF. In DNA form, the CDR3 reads TGCGCCAGCAGCTGGGAGGAAAATGAAAAACTGTTTTTT.

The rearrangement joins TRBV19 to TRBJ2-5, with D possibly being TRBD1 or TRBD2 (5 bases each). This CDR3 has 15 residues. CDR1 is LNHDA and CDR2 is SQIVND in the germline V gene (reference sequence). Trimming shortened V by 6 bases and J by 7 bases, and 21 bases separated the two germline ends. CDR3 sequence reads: CASRGRGSSGTTQYF. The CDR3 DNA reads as TGTGCCAGTAGGGGGCGTGGGAGTTCGGGAACGACCCAGTACTTC. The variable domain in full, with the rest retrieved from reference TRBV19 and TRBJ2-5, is DGGITQSPKYLFRKEGQNVTLSCEQNLNHDAMYWYRQDPGQGLRLIYYSQIVNDFQKGDIAEGYSVSREKKESFPLTVTSAQKNPTAFYLCASRGRGSSGTTQYFGPGTRLLVL.

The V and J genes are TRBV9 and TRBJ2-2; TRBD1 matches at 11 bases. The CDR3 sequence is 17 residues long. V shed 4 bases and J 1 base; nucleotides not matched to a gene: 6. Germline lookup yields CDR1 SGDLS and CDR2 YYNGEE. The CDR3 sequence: CASSTWGTGGNTGELFF. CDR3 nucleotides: TGTGCCAGCAGCACTTGGGGGACAGGGGGGAACACCGGGGAGCTGTTTTTT.

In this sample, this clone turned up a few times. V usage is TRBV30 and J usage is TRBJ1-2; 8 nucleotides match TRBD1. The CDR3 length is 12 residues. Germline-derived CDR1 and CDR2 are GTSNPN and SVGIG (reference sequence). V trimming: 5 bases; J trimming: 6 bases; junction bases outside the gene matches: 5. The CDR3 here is CAWGQGAHGYTF. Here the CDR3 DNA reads TGTGCCTGGGGGCAGGGGGCTCATGGCTACACCTTC.

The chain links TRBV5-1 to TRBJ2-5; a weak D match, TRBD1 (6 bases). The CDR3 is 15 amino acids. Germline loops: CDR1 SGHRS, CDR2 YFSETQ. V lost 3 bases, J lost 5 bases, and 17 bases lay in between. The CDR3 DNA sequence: TGCGCCAGCAGCTCCGGACAGTTAAGCGAGGAGACCCAGTACTTC. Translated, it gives CASSSGQLSEETQYF.

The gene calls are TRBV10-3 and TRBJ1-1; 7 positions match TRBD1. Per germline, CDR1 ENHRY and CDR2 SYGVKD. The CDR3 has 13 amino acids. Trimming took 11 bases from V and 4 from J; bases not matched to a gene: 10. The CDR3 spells CAATTGIGTEAFF. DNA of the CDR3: TGTGCCGCCACGACAGGGATCGGCACTGAAGCTTTCTTT.

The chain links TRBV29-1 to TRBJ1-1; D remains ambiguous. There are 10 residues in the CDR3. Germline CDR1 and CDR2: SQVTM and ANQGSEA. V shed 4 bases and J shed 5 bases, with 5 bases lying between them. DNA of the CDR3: TGCAGCGTTGTGGGGACTGAAGCTTTCTTT. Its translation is CSVVGTEAFF.

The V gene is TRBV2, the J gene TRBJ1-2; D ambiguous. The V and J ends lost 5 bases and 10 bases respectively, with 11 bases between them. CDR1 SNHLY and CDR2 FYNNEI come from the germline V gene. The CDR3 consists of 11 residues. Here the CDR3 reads CASSPRVVYTF. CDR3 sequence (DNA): TGTGCCAGCAGTCCGCGGGTCGTCTACACCTTC.

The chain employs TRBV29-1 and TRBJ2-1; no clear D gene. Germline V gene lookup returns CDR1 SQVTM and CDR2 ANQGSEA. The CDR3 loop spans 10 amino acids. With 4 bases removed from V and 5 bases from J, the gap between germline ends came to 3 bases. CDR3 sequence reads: CSVGNNEQFF. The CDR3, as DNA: TGCAGCGTTGGGAACAATGAGCAGTTCTTC.

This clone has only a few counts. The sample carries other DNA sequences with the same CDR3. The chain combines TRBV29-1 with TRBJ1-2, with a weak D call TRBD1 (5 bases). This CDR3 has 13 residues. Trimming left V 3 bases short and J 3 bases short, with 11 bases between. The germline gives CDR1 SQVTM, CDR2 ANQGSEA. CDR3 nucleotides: TGCAGCGTTGAGGAACAGGTCTACTATGGCTACACCTTC. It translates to CSVEEQVYYGYTF.

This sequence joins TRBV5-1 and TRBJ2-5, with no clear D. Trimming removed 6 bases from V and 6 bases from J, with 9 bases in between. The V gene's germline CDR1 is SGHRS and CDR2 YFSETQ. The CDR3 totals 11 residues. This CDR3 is CASNDDKTQYF. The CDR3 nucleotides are TGCGCCAGCAACGACGATAAGACCCAGTACTTC.